Below, 12 T cell receptor beta chains from the same sample are listed, as sequenced in a study of T cell repertoires in cytomegalovirus infection. Each CDR3 protein is one row after TCRdb ran MiXCR on the reads. The sample lists around 280,000 distinct CDR3 sequences, roughly a tenth seen once, with approximately 2.3% in the top ten. Sequencing was carried out using PBMCs. The receptors come from a human donor in good health (CMV status not recorded). Some clones in this sample may be carry-over from other donors' samples.

This chain joins TRBV20-1 and TRBJ2-1, with 7 bases aligning to TRBD2. Germline trimming cut 5 bases from V and 5 bases from J; bases unmatched to any gene: 15. CDR1 is DFQATT and CDR2 is SNEGSKA in the germline V gene (reference sequence). The CDR3 runs to 16 residues. Here the CDR3 reads CSAQPLERENHNEQFF. CDR3 DNA sequence: TGCAGTGCTCAACCCCTTGAGCGGGAAAACCACAATGAGCAGTTCTTC.

This clonotype was detected ten times or more. The chain employs TRBV7-9 and TRBJ1-1; D might be TRBD1 (5 bases). The CDR3 has 12 amino acids. V lost 1 base to trimming and J lost 13 bases, with 13 bases between them. From germline, CDR1 is SEHNR and CDR2 FQNEAQ (reference sequence). The CDR3 nucleotides are TGTGCCAGCAGCTTAGAAGGGGCCCTAGGTTTCTTT. Translating gives CASSLEGALGFF.

This clonotype showed up many times. The chain has TRBV6-4 and TRBJ1-4; D gene ambiguous. Germline CDR1 is MRHNA and CDR2 is SNTAGT. Trimming stripped 3 bases from V and 5 bases from J, with 10 bases between. CDR3 size: 14 residues. CDR3 sequence reads: CASSEAVENEKLFF. The CDR3 DNA is TGTGCCAGCAGTGAAGCGGTGGAAAATGAAAAACTGTTTTTT.

This clonotype occurred many times. This chain links TRBV12-3 or TRBV12-4 with TRBJ2-4; 7 bases match TRBD1. The CDR3 runs 17 residues. V gave up 5 bases and J gave up 1 base; unmatched junction bases: 11. DNA of the CDR3: TGTGCCAGCAGTCCCATGACAGGGAACTTTGCCAAAAACATTCAGTACTTC. It yields the protein CASSPMTGNFAKNIQYF.

In this sample, this clonotype turned up a few times. Written as DNA, the CDR3 is TGTGCCATCAGTGGACAGGGCCCACCCTCAACCCAGTACTTC. Protein product: CAISGQGPPSTQYF. The rearrangement uses TRBV10-3 and TRBJ2-5; TRBD1 matches 7 bases. J lost 8 bases, V lost 4 bases, and 10 bases had no gene match. The CDR3 spans 14 residues. The germline V gene has CDR1 ENHRY and CDR2 SYGVKD.

The chain links TRBV28 to TRBJ2-7; 9 nucleotides line up with TRBD1. The CDR3 consists of 13 residues. CDR1 and CDR2 from the germline V gene are MDHEN and SYDVKM. V was pared by 8 bases and J by 4 bases, with 6 bases of the junction left unmatched. Written as DNA, the CDR3 is TGTGCCAGCCGAGGACAGGGGCTTTACGAGCAGTACGTC. As protein: CASRGQGLYEQYV.

The chain employs TRBV18 and TRBJ2-5; 7 bases align to TRBD1. CDR1 KGHSH and CDR2 LQKENI come from the germline V gene. Unmatched junction bases numbered 6, after V lost 3 bases and J lost 5 bases. This CDR3 is 14 amino acids long. CDR3 in amino acids: CASSPQRGPETQYF. CDR3 DNA sequence: TGTGCCAGCTCACCCCAAAGGGGGCCGGAGACCCAGTACTTC.

Many counts were recorded for this clonotype. V usage is TRBV28 and J usage is TRBJ1-2; tentatively, D is TRBD1 (6 bases). The V gene lost 2 bases and the J gene lost 4 bases, with 11 bases spanning the gap. The length of the CDR3 is 14 residues. The germline gives CDR1 MDHEN, CDR2 SYDVKM. The CDR3 DNA sequence: TGTGCCAGCAGTTTAGGGGGCAGGGCCTATGGCTACACCTTC. Encoded protein: CASSLGGRAYGYTF.

This clonotype was recorded many times. The rearrangement uses TRBV7-2 and TRBJ2-2; perhaps D is TRBD1 or TRBD2 (5 bases each). Trimming removed 2 bases from V and 4 bases from J, with 17 bases in between. This CDR3 is 17 amino acids long. Germline V CDR1 and CDR2: SGHTA, FQGNSA. Here the CDR3 reads CASSLRAGGEGTGELFF. CDR3 DNA sequence: TGTGCCAGCAGCTTAAGGGCTGGGGGTGAAGGCACCGGGGAGCTGTTTTTT.

This clonotype came up many times. The chain employs TRBV29-1 and TRBJ2-7; maybe TRBD1 (6 bases). Between the trimmed V and J ends, which lost 1 base and 5 bases, there was a span of 18 bases. The CDR3 contains 15 residues. CDR1 and CDR2 (germline): SQVTM, ANQGSEA. The CDR3 reads CSVEGHAQGFDEQYF. CDR3 coding DNA: TGCAGCGTTGAAGGTCACGCACAGGGCTTTGACGAGCAGTACTTC.

This clonotype was seen ten or more times. The chain joins TRBV14 to TRBJ1-6; D gene unclear. CDR3 length equals 20 residues. V was trimmed by 0 bases and J by 0 bases, leaving 18 bases between them. Germline CDR1 and CDR2: SGHDN and FVKESK. The CDR3 loop is CASSQERGPPRSSYNSPLHF. CDR3 nucleotide sequence: TGTGCCAGCAGCCAAGAGCGAGGCCCACCGCGAAGCTCCTATAATTCACCCCTCCACTTT.

This clonotype was found many times. The chain is built from TRBV5-1 and TRBJ2-5, with 9 nucleotides matching TRBD2. The CDR3 totals 15 residues. Looked up from germline, CDR1 is SGHRS and CDR2 is YFSETQ. J gave up 1 base and V 3 bases, and 4 bases lay outside the gene matches. Written as DNA, the CDR3 is TGCGCCAGCAGCTCCCCAGCGGGGGGCCAAGAGACCCAGTACTTC. Its translation is CASSSPAGGQETQYF.